The 23 T cell receptor beta chains in this list originate from one sample, sequenced in a study of T cell responses to AZD1222 COVID-19 vaccine. Clones were read by immunoSEQ multiplex PCR, and TCRdb kept only the in-frame ones, dropping some. The sample includes about 150,000 clones, around 85% of them seen just once. This sample comprised peripheral blood, obtained after recovery from COVID-19. Every receptor here comes from an adult who had recovered from COVID-19.

The J gene is TRBJ1-6, the V gene TRBV27, with D maybe TRBD1 (6 bases). Germline V gene lookup returns CDR1 MNHEY and CDR2 SMNVEV (reference sequence). The CDR3 has 19 residues. Trimming stripped 5 bases from V and 0 bases from J, with 20 bases between. CDR3 DNA: TGTGCCAGCAGTGAACTCTGGGCAGGGGCGAGCTCCTATAATTCACCCCTCCACTTT. It specifies CASSELWAGASSYNSPLHF.

The rearrangement joins TRBV27 to TRBJ2-5; D remains ambiguous. The V gene lost 8 bases and the J gene lost 5 bases, with 18 bases spanning the gap. The CDR3 loop spans 14 amino acids. Germline CDR1 reads MNHEY; CDR2 reads SMNVEV (reference sequence). This chain's CDR3 is CASWSLPRYETQYF. The DNA for the CDR3 is TGTGCCAGCTGGAGTTTGCCCCGTTACGAGACCCAGTACTTC.

The chain carries TRBV5-1 and TRBJ2-5; D unresolved. V lost 3 bases to trimming and J lost 5 bases, with 5 bases between them. Germline CDR1 is SGHRS and CDR2 is YFSETQ. CDR3 size: 11 residues. The CDR3: CASSSLETQYF. In DNA, the CDR3 is TGCGCCAGCAGCTCGCTTGAGACCCAGTACTTC.

The rearrangement uses TRBV28 and TRBJ1-1, with no clear D. V gave up 4 bases and J gave up 1 base, with 7 bases separating them. The CDR3 length is 13 residues. Germline assignment: CDR1 MDHEN and CDR2 SYDVKM. The CDR3 sequence: CASSSVWNTEAFF. In DNA, the CDR3 is TGTGCCAGCAGTTCGGTCTGGAACACTGAAGCTTTCTTT.

The rearrangement uses TRBV12-3 or TRBV12-4 and TRBJ1-2; no clear D gene. This CDR3 is 12 amino acids long. Trimming took off 6 bases at V and 5 bases at J, with 10 bases between the two ends. For the CDR3, the DNA is TGTGCCAGCAGCCCCGGCGCTTATGGCTACACCTTC. It specifies CASSPGAYGYTF.

The rearrangement joins TRBV7-9 to TRBJ1-4, with a tentative D call TRBD1 (5 bases). The germline V gene has CDR1 SEHNR and CDR2 FQNEAQ (reference sequence). Trimming pared 2 bases from V and 6 bases from J, leaving 10 bases between. The CDR3 contains 14 residues. CDR3 in DNA: TGTGCCAGCAGCTTATCGCAGGGCGATGAAAAACTGTTTTTT. It yields the protein CASSLSQGDEKLFF.

The J gene is TRBJ2-3, the V gene TRBV4-1; D is ambiguous. Germline values: CDR1 MGHRA, CDR2 YSYEKL. The CDR3 covers 15 residues. Trimming left V 3 bases short and J 2 bases short, with 12 bases between. The CDR3 here is CASSQVGPSTDTQYF. The CDR3 DNA follows: TGCGCCAGCAGCCAGGTTGGACCCTCCACAGATACGCAGTATTTT.

The genes are TRBV10-1 and TRBJ2-4; TRBD1 aligns across 7 bases. The CDR3 length is 18 residues. Trimming cost V 6 bases and J 5 bases; bases outside gene matches: 19. CDR1 WNHNN and CDR2 SYGVQD come from the germline V gene (reference sequence). CDR3 residues: CASRRDSSHPSEENIQYF. The CDR3 DNA is TGCGCCAGCAGGAGGGACAGCTCCCACCCTAGTGAGGAAAACATTCAGTACTTC.

This chain links TRBV5-1 with TRBJ1-2; D is undetermined. V was shortened by 0 bases and J by 0 bases, with 6 bases between the two germline ends. CDR1 and CDR2 from the germline V gene are SGHRS and YFSETQ. The CDR3 loop spans 14 amino acids. The CDR3 sequence is CASSLESTNYGYTF. The CDR3 DNA reads as TGCGCCAGCAGCTTGGAGAGTACTAACTATGGCTACACCTTC.

The V gene is TRBV7-9, the J gene TRBJ1-2; D remains ambiguous. Germline CDR1 SEHNR, CDR2 FQNEAQ (reference sequence). The CDR3 covers 15 residues. V lost 5 bases and J lost 6, with 19 bases in between. The CDR3 DNA reads as TGTGCCAGCAGCCCTTCCTCCCTGAGGCGGGATGGCTACACCTTC. This sequence encodes CASSPSSLRRDGYTF.

V usage is TRBV7-3 and J usage is TRBJ1-5; the D gene is possibly TRBD1 (6 bases). V shed 7 bases and J shed 3 bases, with 28 bases lying between them. CDR1 and CDR2 from the germline V gene are SGHTA and FQGTGA. The CDR3 runs to 19 residues. For the CDR3, the DNA is TGTGCCAGCATCGTTCGGGACGGCTTCCAAAGGGGACACAATCAGCCCCAGCATTTT. Translation: CASIVRDGFQRGHNQPQHF.

The rearrangement uses TRBV7-2 and TRBJ1-2, with no clear D. The CDR3 loop spans 13 amino acids. Trimming left V 2 bases short and J 1 base short, with 5 bases between. Per the germline V gene, CDR1 is SGHTA and CDR2 is FQGNSA. In nucleotides, the CDR3 is TGTGCCAGCAGCTTATACAGTAACTATGGCTACACCTTC. Its protein product is CASSLYSNYGYTF.

The genes are TRBV3-1 (or the pseudogene TRBV3-2) and TRBJ1-1; 8 positions agree with TRBD1. The CDR3 has 13 residues. Germline CDR1 LGHDT, CDR2 YNNKEL (reference sequence). V lost 1 base to trimming and J lost 7 bases; unmatched junction nucleotides: 2. The CDR3 loop is CASSQATGGEAFF. CDR3 nucleotides: TGTGCCAGCAGCCAAGCCACAGGGGGTGAAGCTTTCTTT.

This clone showed up just once. CDR3 residues: CASSVSGYEQYF. CDR3 in DNA: TGCGCCAGCAGTGTCAGCGGGTACGAGCAGTACTTC. V is TRBV10-2 and J is TRBJ2-7; D is possibly TRBD2 (6 bases). The CDR3 is 12 residues long. The V and J ends lost 4 bases and 4 bases respectively, with 8 bases between them. Germline V gene lookup returns CDR1 WSHSY and CDR2 SAAADI.

This clone was seen a few times. The rearrangement uses TRBV19 and TRBJ2-7, with D uncertain. Germline CDR1 LNHDA, CDR2 SQIVND (reference sequence). With 4 bases removed from V and 1 base from J, the gap between germline ends came to 14 bases. The CDR3 loop spans 15 amino acids. CDR3: CASSRKSGTSYEQYF. In DNA form, the CDR3 reads TGTGCCAGTAGTAGAAAATCGGGCACGTCCTACGAGCAGTACTTC.

This chain connects TRBV27 to TRBJ1-2, with a possible D match to TRBD1 (5 bases). This CDR3 region has 16 residues. Germline CDR1 reads MNHEY; CDR2 reads SMNVEV (reference sequence). With 5 bases removed from V and 0 bases from J, the gap between germline ends came to 16 bases. The CDR3 sequence: CASSPQKGVANYGYTF. The CDR3 DNA follows: TGTGCCAGCAGTCCCCAGAAAGGGGTCGCTAACTATGGCTACACCTTC.

This clone was detected only a few times. The rearrangement uses TRBV7-9 and TRBJ2-7; D is uncertain. V was trimmed by 5 bases and J by 3 bases, leaving 5 bases between them. This CDR3 spans 11 amino acids. Germline values: CDR1 SEHNR, CDR2 FQNEAQ (reference sequence). This CDR3 reads CASSLDYEQYF. The CDR3 region has the DNA TGTGCCAGCAGCCTAGACTACGAGCAGTACTTC.

The chain uses TRBV5-4 and TRBJ1-3; no definite D call. CDR3 length: 15 residues. CDR1 and CDR2 from the germline V gene are SGHNT and YYREEE (reference sequence). V shed 4 bases and J shed 4 bases, with 15 bases lying between them. The CDR3 bases are TGTGCCAGCAGCGCGGGCCGGGTGTTGGGAAACACCATATATTTT. This encodes CASSAGRVLGNTIYF.

This clone was recorded only once. This sequence joins TRBV3-1 (or the pseudogene TRBV3-2) and TRBJ1-3, with no clear D. The germline V and J ends were trimmed by 0 bases and 4 bases, with 10 bases remaining between them. Germline CDR1 and CDR2: LGHDT and YNNKEL (reference sequence). CDR3 size: 15 residues. CDR3 region: CASSQDPVAGNTIYF. The DNA of the CDR3 is TGTGCCAGCAGCCAAGATCCGGTTGCCGGAAACACCATATATTTT.

The chain links TRBV5-1 to TRBJ2-4; 8 bases map to TRBD1. J gave up 5 bases and V 4 bases, and 5 bases lay outside the gene matches. The length of the CDR3 is 14 residues. CDR1 is SGHRS and CDR2 is YFSETQ in the germline V gene. The CDR3 DNA reads as TGCGCCAGCAGCCCCGACAGGGGCGAAAACATTCAGTACTTC. The encoded protein is CASSPDRGENIQYF.

This CDR3 is CASTSSNPLGAFF. CDR3 bases: TGTGCCAGCACCTCTTCAAACCCACTTGGGGCTTTCTTT. This sequence joins TRBV12-3 or TRBV12-4 and TRBJ1-1; D unresolved. The CDR3 is 13 amino acids. V shed 7 bases and J shed 11 bases, with 20 bases lying between them.

The CDR3 region is CASQLRGVPGNTIYF. In nucleotides, the CDR3 is TGTGCCAGCCAACTCAGAGGCGTGCCTGGAAACACCATATATTTT. The J gene is TRBJ1-3, the V gene TRBV28; D remains ambiguous. The CDR3 runs to 15 residues. V lost 8 bases and J 2 bases, leaving 16 bases between the germline ends. The germline V gene has CDR1 MDHEN and CDR2 SYDVKM.

This chain joins TRBV6-6 and TRBJ1-5; the D gene is possibly TRBD1 (5 bases). V was cut by 5 bases and J by 6 bases, with 17 bases left in between. Germline V gene lookup returns CDR1 MNHNY and CDR2 SVGAGI (reference sequence). The length of the CDR3 is 15 residues. Here the CDR3 reads CASSNGGQGTQPQHF. CDR3 sequence (DNA): TGTGCCAGCAGTAACGGAGGTCAGGGTACTCAGCCCCAGCATTTT.